These T cell receptor beta chains were read from a single sample in a study of OX40 agonist ivuxolimab in advanced cancers. Produced via immunoSEQ multiplex PCR; TCRdb's table is partial and in-frame only. The data hold some 52,000 clones, with roughly 90% observed a single time. Sequenced here: CD4+ or CD8+ T cells sorted from blood, sampled in a trial of the OX40 agonist ivuxolimab. The receptor set was obtained from an adult with an advanced solid tumor such as melanoma, head and neck, liver or kidney cancer. The CDR3 runs from the conserved cysteine through the conserved F or W. The order of the fields is J gene, V gene, CDR3 protein.

TRBJ1-1 | TRBV21-1 | CASSKGEVGGRNTEAFF
TRBJ1-2 | TRBV6-5 | CASKRGTQVNYGYTF
TRBJ2-7 | TRBV19 | CASSIVGRTFYEQYF
TRBJ1-3 | TRBV29-1 | CSVRTEGNTIYF
TRBJ1-6 | TRBV5-1 | CASSSDGNSPLHF
TRBJ1-2 | TRBV6-6 | CASSQGGQGRYGYTF
TRBJ2-7 | TRBV5-1 | CASSLDGESNEQYF
TRBJ1-4 | TRBV5-4 | CASSSRLEGANEKLFF
TRBJ1-2 | TRBV28 | CASMTGPHGYTF
TRBJ2-7 | TRBV14 | CASSQGTGLTGTYYEQYF
TRBJ2-5 | TRBV7-3 | CASSTRTGLGETQYF
TRBJ1-4 | TRBV5-1 | CASNPTGANEKLFF
TRBJ2-1 | TRBV5-4 | CASSLGFRANEQFF
TRBJ1-1 | TRBV5-1 | CASSFRPWGDTGVAFF
TRBJ2-7 | TRBV2 | CASSEGLAGYSGEQYF
TRBJ1-6 | TRBV18 | CASSPVGGQENSPLHF
TRBJ1-2 | TRBV30 | CASFGQSYYGYTF
TRBJ2-7 | TRBV12-5 | CASADPSEQYF
TRBJ2-2 | TRBV9 | CASSEGPMGTNTGELFF
TRBJ2-7 | TRBV21-1 | CASSKSEGRTPSYEQYF
TRBJ2-2 | TRBV7-9 | CASSLGVQPSNTGELFF
TRBJ1-6 | TRBV25-1 | CASSETGGVLFSPLHF
TRBJ1-5 | TRBV6-6 | CASSPTGVHQPQHF
TRBJ2-5 | TRBV6-1 | CASRVETQYF
TRBJ1-1 | TRBV11-2 | CASSFMANTEAFF
TRBJ2-7 | TRBV11-3 | CASSTARTGTDYEQYF
TRBJ1-1 | TRBV18 | CASSPEQNTEAFF
TRBJ1-2 | TRBV6-6 | CASSPLEGVGYTF
TRBJ1-4 | TRBV29-1 | CSVEDSSNEKLFF
TRBJ2-6 | TRBV30 | CARILPGANVLTF
TRBJ2-5 | TRBV6-5 | CASSETSWETQYF
TRBJ1-5 | TRBV11-3 | CASSLARLDQPQHF
TRBJ1-3 | TRBV2 | CASRRGQGSGNTIYF
TRBJ1-1 | TRBV6-5 | CASSLDMNTEAFF
TRBJ2-3 | TRBV5-1 | CASSPGTGVRDTQYF
TRBJ1-1 | TRBV29-1 | CSVRGLGMNTEAFF
TRBJ1-2 | TRBV5-4 | CASSLGDRAAYGYTF
TRBJ2-5 | TRBV5-1 | CASSLDAEQETQYF
TRBJ2-7 | TRBV28 | CASSPPTPYEQYF
TRBJ2-7 | TRBV2 | CASRPGTGTYEQYF
TRBJ2-3 | TRBV27 | CASGPRGQGTDTQYF
TRBJ1-2 | TRBV7-9 | CASSLADVSAYGYTF
TRBJ1-2 | TRBV10-3 | CAITLTGEYGYTF
TRBJ1-2 | TRBV6-4 | CASSATGGSGSYGYTF
TRBJ2-2 | TRBV19 | CASKRSGGPTGELFF
TRBJ2-1 | TRBV9 | CASSTQAGGVDEQFF
TRBJ2-5 | TRBV5-1 | CASSAGGQETQYF
TRBJ1-5 | TRBV29-1 | CSVDGGFQPQHF
TRBJ1-1 | TRBV30 | CAWRGPTGSVAEAFF
TRBJ1-1 | TRBV7-9 | CASSLALTGKMNTEAFF
TRBJ1-1 | TRBV29-1 | CSVEGQGALYAFF
TRBJ1-5 | TRBV19 | CASSTTGGAQPQHF
TRBJ1-1 | TRBV11-2 | CASSSGGSGLSNTEAFF
TRBJ1-1 | TRBV6-5 | CASSRLGETEAFF
TRBJ2-7 | TRBV5-1 | CASSTQPGQDSYEQYF
TRBJ1-2 | TRBV5-1 | CASSLFAGVTLANYGYTF
TRBJ1-2 | TRBV7-7 | CASSLGLRIFRGDGYTF